These T cell receptor beta chains were read from a single sample in a study of immune evolution from preneoplasia to lung adenocarcinoma. TCRdb's copy holds only in-frame clones and misses some; the assay was immunoSEQ multiplex PCR. The sample yields fewer than 7,500 clones, roughly 73% seen once. The specimen sequenced was FFPE lung adenocarcinoma in situ tissue. These receptors originate from a donor at least 70 years old with lung adenocarcinoma. Each CDR3 is given with its conserved first and last residue. The order of the fields is J gene, clone size, V gene, D gene, CDR3 protein, CDR3 DNA. A D gene is named only where the DNA matches it firmly. Where a row states a size, it is once, few, many or the class of an expanded clone; other rows omit it.

TRBJ1-1 . TRBV18 . CASSPRQTEAFF TGTGCCAGCTCACCACGACAGACTGAAGCTTTCTTT
TRBJ2-5 once TRBV5-1 . CASSLGQRGTQYF TGCGCCAGCAGCTTGGGTCAAAGGGGGACCCAGTACTTC
TRBJ1-2 . TRBV5-1 . CASNSQPGYYGYTF TGCGCCAGCAACTCTCAACCCGGGTACTATGGCTACACCTTC
TRBJ1-5 . TRBV27 . CTSSFFPGNQPQHF TGTACCAGCAGTTTCTTCCCAGGCAATCAGCCCCAGCATTTT
TRBJ1-2 . TRBV7-9 . CASSAGTANYGYTF TGTGCCAGCAGCGCTGGGACGGCAAACTATGGCTACACCTTC
TRBJ2-7 few TRBV10-2 . CASSETSQGEQYF TGCGCCAGCAGTGAGACCTCTCAGGGGGAGCAGTACTTC
TRBJ2-3 few TRBV7-8 . CASSLLDALPDTQYF TGTGCCAGCAGCTTACTAGATGCCCTCCCAGATACGCAGTATTTT
TRBJ1-2 . TRBV19 . CASSKGLANYGYTF TGTGCCAGTAGTAAAGGCTTGGCTAACTACGGCTACACCTTC
TRBJ1-3 once TRBV28 . CASSIEGGASGNTIYF TGTGCCAGCAGCATAGAGGGGGGAGCCTCCGGAAACACCATATATTTT
TRBJ2-5 . TRBV29-1 . CSVDKATKTQYF TGCAGCGTTGATAAAGCTACCAAGACCCAGTACTTC
TRBJ1-4 . TRBV29-1 TRBD1 CSGDRGDEKLFF TGCAGCGGGGACAGGGGGGATGAAAAACTGTTTTTT
TRBJ1-5 few TRBV6-5 . CASSYTTGADQPQHF TGTGCCAGCAGTTACACGACCGGGGCCGATCAGCCCCAGCATTTT
TRBJ2-1 . TRBV27 . CASSLFRNPYNEQFF TGTGCCAGCAGTTTATTCAGGAACCCCTACAATGAGCAGTTCTTC
TRBJ2-6 medium-sized TRBV27 . CASSLYRGEEVLTF TGTGCCAGCAGTTTATACCGGGGCGAAGAGGTCCTGACTTTC
TRBJ1-2 . TRBV6-5 . CASSPGKGYTF TGTGCCAGCAGTCCAGGGAAAGGCTACACCTTC
TRBJ2-7 . TRBV2 TRBD2 CASSEGGTNYEQYF TGTGCCAGCAGTGAGGGCGGGACTAACTACGAGCAGTACTTC
TRBJ1-3 . TRBV6-1 . CASSEAVHSGNTIYF TGTGCCAGCAGTGAAGCGGTACACTCTGGAAACACCATATATTTT
TRBJ2-3 . TRBV4-1 . CASSHVEGGRDTQYF TGCGCCAGCAGCCACGTTGAGGGGGGCAGAGATACGCAGTATTTT
TRBJ2-3 . TRBV2 . CASSVGDGDTQYF TGTGCCAGCAGTGTGGGGGACGGAGATACGCAGTATTTT
TRBJ1-5 few TRBV5-1 . CASSLEGGQPQHF TGCGCCAGCAGCTTGGAAGGGGGGCAGCCCCAGCATTTT